This T cell receptor beta chain was sequenced in a study of T-cell reconstitution after alpha-beta-depleted transplantation in children. The CDR3 consists of 15 residues. CDR1 is MNHEY, CDR2 SVGAGI, per germline. V dropped 4 bases and J dropped 14; count of bases not matched to a gene: 14. General study points: Surviving recipient T cells and thymic progenitors underlay high day-60 TCRbeta diversity in some patients. It was reported that alpha-beta T cells came from several hundred expanded graft clones (about two months after transplant).

This clonotype was detected only a few times. The antigen remains undetermined. Unique molecular identifiers were used in preparing the TCRbeta library. TCRdb independently ran MiXCR on the PCR reads; one entry per CDR3 protein. The profile shows approximately 85,000 distinct CDR3 sequences, 13% to 15% of them singletons. The source is a male patient between 2 and 10 years old who had a stem cell transplant for acute lymphoblastic leukemia, so the T cells may come from the graft donor. V gene TRBV6-5 combines with J gene TRBJ1-6; 7 bases line up with TRBD1. The source material was PBMCs, mostly from graft donor cells, sampled 180 days after TCRalphabeta/CD19-depleted stem cell transplant. The CDR3 sequence: CASSSHRGLAGALHF. The CDR3 DNA sequence: TGTGCCAGCAGTTCTCACAGGGGCCTGGCGGGGGCCCTCCACTTT.